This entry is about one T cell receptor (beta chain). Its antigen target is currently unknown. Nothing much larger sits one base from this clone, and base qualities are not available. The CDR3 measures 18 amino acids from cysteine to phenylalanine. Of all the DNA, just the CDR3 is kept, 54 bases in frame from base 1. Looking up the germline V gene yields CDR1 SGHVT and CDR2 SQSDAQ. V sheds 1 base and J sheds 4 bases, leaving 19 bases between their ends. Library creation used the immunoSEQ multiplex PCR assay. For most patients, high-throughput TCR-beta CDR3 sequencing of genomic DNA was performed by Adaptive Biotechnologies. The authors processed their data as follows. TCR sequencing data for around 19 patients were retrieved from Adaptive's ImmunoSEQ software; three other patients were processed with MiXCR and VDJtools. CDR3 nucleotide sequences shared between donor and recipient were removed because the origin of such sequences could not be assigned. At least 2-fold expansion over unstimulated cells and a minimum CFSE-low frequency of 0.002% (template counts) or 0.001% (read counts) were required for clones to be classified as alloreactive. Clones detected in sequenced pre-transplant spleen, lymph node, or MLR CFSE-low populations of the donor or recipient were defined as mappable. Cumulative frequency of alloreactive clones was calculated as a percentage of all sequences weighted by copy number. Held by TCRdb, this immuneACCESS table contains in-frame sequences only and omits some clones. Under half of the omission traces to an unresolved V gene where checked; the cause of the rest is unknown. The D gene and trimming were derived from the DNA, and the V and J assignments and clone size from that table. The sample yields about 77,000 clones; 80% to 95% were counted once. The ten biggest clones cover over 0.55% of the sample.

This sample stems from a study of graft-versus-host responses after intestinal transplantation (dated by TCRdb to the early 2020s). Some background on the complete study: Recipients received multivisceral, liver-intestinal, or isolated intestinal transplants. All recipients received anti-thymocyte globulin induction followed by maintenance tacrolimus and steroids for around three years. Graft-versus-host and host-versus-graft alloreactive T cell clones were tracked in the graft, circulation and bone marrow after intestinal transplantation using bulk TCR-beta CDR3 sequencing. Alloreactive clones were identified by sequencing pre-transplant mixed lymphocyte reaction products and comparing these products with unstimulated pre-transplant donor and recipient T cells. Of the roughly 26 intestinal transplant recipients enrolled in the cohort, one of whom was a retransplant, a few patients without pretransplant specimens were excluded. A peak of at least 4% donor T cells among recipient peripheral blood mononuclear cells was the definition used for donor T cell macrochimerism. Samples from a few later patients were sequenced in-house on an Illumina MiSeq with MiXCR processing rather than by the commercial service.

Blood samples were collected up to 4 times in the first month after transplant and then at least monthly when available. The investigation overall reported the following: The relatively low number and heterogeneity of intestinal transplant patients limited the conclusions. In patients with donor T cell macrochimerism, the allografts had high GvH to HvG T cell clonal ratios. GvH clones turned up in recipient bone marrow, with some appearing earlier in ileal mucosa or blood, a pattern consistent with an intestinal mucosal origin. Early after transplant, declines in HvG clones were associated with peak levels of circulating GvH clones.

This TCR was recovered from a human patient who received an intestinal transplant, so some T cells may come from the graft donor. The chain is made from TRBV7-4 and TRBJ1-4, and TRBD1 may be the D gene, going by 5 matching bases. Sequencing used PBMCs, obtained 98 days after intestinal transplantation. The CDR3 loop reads CASSLDRGKTAYNEKLFF. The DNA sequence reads TGTGCCAGCAGCTTAGATCGCGGCAAGACAGCATATAATGAAAAACTGTTTTTT.